This TCR beta chain was captured by sequencing in a study of fetal regulatory T cell absence and autoimmunity. The protocol was immunoSEQ multiplex PCR, while the TCRdb copy is restricted to in-frame clones and leaves out a portion. The table has 85,000 to 100,000 clones, 60% to 80% seen once. The CDR3 loop spans 14 amino acids. Germline V lookup: CDR1 MNHEY, CDR2 SMNVEV (reference sequence). The V end was cut by 3 bases, the J end by 2 bases, with 8 bases between. About this clone itself: The sample contains more than one DNA sequence encoding this CDR3.

The gene calls are TRBV27 and TRBJ1-5, with D possibly TRBD1 on 5 matching bases. This TCR came from a male donor with IPEX syndrome. Sequenced material: pancreas tissue. The DNA for the CDR3 is TGTGCCAGCAGTTTGGGGCAGGGCAATCAGCCCCAGCATTTT. It translates to CASSLGQGNQPQHF.